These 31 T cell receptor beta chains came from one sample sequenced in a study of spatial heterogeneity in lung cancer. Whole-study findings and limits: One measure, the expanded intratumoral alpha and beta TCR count, tracked tumor mutation counts.

TCRdb recomputed calls from the 5' RACE reads with MiXCR, one row per CDR3 protein. The repertoire holds around 18,000 distinct CDR3 sequences, with about 5.8% as singletons. Their antigens are not known. Time point reported: sample taken at primary tumor resection. The sample consisted of lung tumor tissue, taken at surgery. Every receptor here comes from a female donor with early-stage non-small cell lung cancer.

By sample fraction, this clonotype is medium-sized. J is TRBJ2-3 and V is TRBV28; 7 positions agree with TRBD1. The germline V gene has CDR1 MDHEN and CDR2 SYDVKM. CDR3 length: 15 residues. V lost 5 bases and J lost 1; bases outside the gene matches: 6. CDR3 region: CASSKTGAGTDTQYF. The CDR3 nucleotides read TGTGCCAGCAGTAAAACAGGGGCTGGCACAGATACGCAGTATTTT.

By share, this clonotype ranks as medium-sized. V usage is TRBV11-2 and J usage is TRBJ2-2; D is undetermined. The CDR3 sequence is 12 residues long. V was shortened by 5 bases and J by 8 bases, with 9 bases between the two germline ends. CDR1 is SGHAT and CDR2 is FQNNGV in the germline V gene. CDR3 in amino acids: CASSPTPGELFF. As DNA, the CDR3 is TGTGCCAGCAGCCCAACACCGGGGGAGCTGTTTTTT.

This clonotype was seen ten or more times. The V gene is TRBV6-6, the J gene TRBJ2-3; D gene unclear. V lost 4 bases and J lost 1, with 6 bases in between. In germline, CDR1 is MNHNY, CDR2 SVGAGI (reference sequence). There are 13 residues in the CDR3. The CDR3 sequence: CASSSPGTDTQYF. For the CDR3, the DNA is TGTGCCAGCAGTTCGCCGGGCACAGATACGCAGTATTTT.

This clonotype has a count of ten or more. The V call is TRBV15, the J call TRBJ2-7; D not resolved. The CDR3 sequence is 13 residues long. The V end was cut by 0 bases, the J end by 6 bases, with 9 bases between. Germline V lookup: CDR1 LNHNV, CDR2 YYDKDF (reference sequence). CDR3 sequence: CATSRDSQTEQYF. The CDR3 bases are TGTGCCACCAGCAGAGATAGTCAAACCGAGCAGTACTTC.

This clonotype was detected ten times or more. The rearrangement joins TRBV5-1 to TRBJ2-7; possible D gene TRBD1, 6 bases. V lost 2 bases and J lost 0, with 15 bases in between. The CDR3 covers 16 residues. Germline CDR1 is SGHRS and CDR2 is YFSETQ. This CDR3 reads CASSFFSDRPSYEQYF. The CDR3 DNA is TGCGCCAGCAGCTTTTTTTCCGACAGGCCCTCCTACGAGCAGTACTTC.

This clonotype was counted many times. This sequence joins TRBV7-2 and TRBJ2-1; 7 bases match TRBD2. This CDR3 region has 15 residues. With 7 bases clipped from V and 3 bases from J, the junction kept 9 bases outside the gene matches. Germline CDR1 SGHTA, CDR2 FQGNSA. DNA of the CDR3: TGTGCCAGCAAGAAAGCTGGGAGGGACTACAATGAGCAGTTCTTC. It codes for CASKKAGRDYNEQFF. Based on the CDR3 plus reference TRBV7-2 and TRBJ2-1, the full variable domain is GAGVSQSPSNKVTEKGKDVELRCDPISGHTALYWYRQSLGQGLEFLIYFQGNSAPDKSGLPSDRFSAERTGGSVSTLTIQRTQQEDSAVYLCASKKAGRDYNEQFFGPGTRLTVL.

This clonotype came up many times. The chain couples TRBV10-3 to TRBJ2-5; D is perhaps TRBD2 (5 bases). The CDR3 length is 13 residues. Per germline, CDR1 ENHRY and CDR2 SYGVKD. With 10 bases removed from V and 5 bases from J, the gap between germline ends came to 17 bases. The CDR3 reads CATTREPGETQYF. DNA of the CDR3: TGTGCCACAACAAGGGAACCGGGGGAGACCCAGTACTTC.

CDR3 region: CASSGAPGKASDTQYF. CDR3 bases: TGTGCCAGCAGTGGGGCCCCAGGGAAGGCTTCAGATACGCAGTATTTT. The chain links TRBV2 to TRBJ2-3; a weak D match, TRBD1 (5 bases). The CDR3 has 16 amino acids. The germline V and J ends were trimmed by 4 bases and 4 bases, with 18 bases remaining between them. CDR1 is SNHLY and CDR2 is FYNNEI in the germline V gene.

This clonotype has a handful of counts. The genes are TRBV6-1 and TRBJ1-2; 7 nucleotides match TRBD1. The CDR3 contains 15 residues. Per germline, CDR1 MNHNS and CDR2 SASEGT. Unmatched junction bases numbered 12, after V lost 4 bases and J lost 7 bases. The CDR3 DNA reads as TGTGCCAGCAGTGGAGACAGGGCCGGATCCGTTGGCTACACCTTC. Translated, it gives CASSGDRAGSVGYTF.

By share, this clonotype ranks as medium-sized (0.01 to 0.1%). The J gene is TRBJ1-1, the V gene TRBV9; a possible D gene is TRBD1 (5 bases). V was pared by 0 bases and J by 0 bases, with 9 bases between. Germline lookup yields CDR1 SGDLS and CDR2 YYNGEE. CDR3 length: 15 residues. The CDR3 sequence is CASSVDLGLNTEAFF. The CDR3 bases are TGTGCCAGCAGCGTAGATCTGGGACTGAACACTGAAGCTTTCTTT.

The V and J genes are TRBV27 and TRBJ2-1, with D tentatively TRBD1 (6 bases). V lost 6 bases and J lost 2, with 14 bases in between. The V gene's germline CDR1 is MNHEY and CDR2 SMNVEV (reference sequence). There are 15 residues in the CDR3. CDR3 bases: TGTGCCAGCAGAGGGAAGGGACATACCTACAATGAGCAGTTCTTC. It codes for CASRGKGHTYNEQFF.

This clonotype was seen repeatedly, ten times or more. The rearrangement uses TRBV14 and TRBJ2-5; 10 nucleotides line up with TRBD2. Germline V gene data show CDR1 as SGHDN and CDR2 as FVKESK. J gave up 0 bases and V 4 bases, and 5 bases lay outside the gene matches. The CDR3 spans 16 residues. CDR3 sequence (DNA): TGTGCCAGCAGCCCATTAGCGGGAGGCAACCAAGAGACCCAGTACTTC. Translating it yields CASSPLAGGNQETQYF. The complete variable domain, with remaining parts taken from reference TRBV14 and TRBJ2-5, reads EAGVTQFPSHSVIEKGQTVTLRCDPISGHDNLYWYRRVMGKEIKFLLHFVKESKQDESGMPNNRFLAERTGGTYSTLKVQPAELEDSGVYFCASSPLAGGNQETQYFGPGTRLLVL.

In this sample, this clonotype turned up many times. V gene TRBV4-2 combines with J gene TRBJ2-7, with no clear D. CDR3 length: 14 amino acids. V lost 0 bases, J lost 2 bases, and 8 bases lay in between. The germline gives CDR1 LGHNA, CDR2 YNFKEQ. DNA of the CDR3: TGTGCCAGCAGCCAAGAACTGCAAACCTACGAGCAGTACTTC. It yields the protein CASSQELQTYEQYF.

This clonotype is termed medium-sized. The rearrangement links TRBV2 to TRBJ2-1; 8 positions match TRBD2. The V segment lost 6 bases and the J segment 4 bases; nucleotides outside the gene matches: 14. The CDR3 covers 17 residues. CDR1 and CDR2 from the germline V gene are SNHLY and FYNNEI. The CDR3: CASRPDSGIGGYNEQFF. The CDR3 DNA reads TGTGCCAGCAGGCCCGATAGCGGGATTGGAGGATACAATGAGCAGTTCTTC.

The chain couples TRBV20-1 to TRBJ2-5, with D maybe TRBD2 (5 bases). Germline CDR1 is DFQATT and CDR2 is SNEGSKA (reference sequence). V dropped 6 bases and J dropped 7 bases, with 21 bases sitting between them. The CDR3 loop spans 14 amino acids. CDR3 sequence reads: CSALGLLRVGTQYF. The CDR3 coding sequence is TGCAGTGCCTTGGGTCTCCTGAGGGTTGGGACCCAGTACTTC.

Ten or more counts support this clonotype. The J gene is TRBJ2-5, the V gene TRBV29-1; possible D gene TRBD1, 6 bases. The CDR3 has 13 amino acids. Germline V gene sequence: CDR1 SQVTM, CDR2 ANQGSEA. The V gene lost 5 bases and the J gene lost 2 bases, with 12 bases spanning the gap. CDR3 in amino acids: CSVFRQEQETQYF. CDR3 sequence (DNA): TGCAGCGTTTTTCGACAGGAGCAAGAGACCCAGTACTTC. Full variable domain (remainder filled in from reference TRBV29-1 and TRBJ2-5): SAVISQKPSRDICQRGTSLTIQCQVDSQVTMMFWYRQQPGQSLTLIATANQGSEATYESGFVIDKFPISRPNLTFSTLTVSNMSPEDSSIYLCSVFRQEQETQYFGPGTRLLVL.

With regard to this clonotype: One base away lies a much larger clone, so this may be a sequencing read error. The chain couples TRBV7-3 to TRBJ2-5; TRBD2 matches 7 bases. The CDR3 runs 12 residues. CDR1 and CDR2 (germline): SGHTA, FQGTGA. The CDR3 is CANSKTGGTQYF. The CDR3 DNA follows: TGTGCCAACAGCAAAACGGGGGGGACCCAGTACTTC.

This clonotype has only a few counts. A read error is possible here, since a much larger clone lies one base away. V is TRBV29-1 and J is TRBJ2-2, with 7 bases identical to TRBD2. V shed 3 bases and J 4 bases; nucleotides not matched to a gene: 8. Germline CDR1 reads SQVTM; CDR2 reads ANQGSEA. This CDR3 has 15 amino acids. CDR3 protein: CSVETSRSITGELFF. CDR3 DNA: TGCAGCGTTGAGACTAGCAGGAGTATCACCGGGGAGCTGTTTTTT.

This clonotype was recorded at least ten times. The chain employs TRBV29-1 and TRBJ2-3, with D possibly called TRBD1 or TRBD2 (5 bases each). Germline-derived CDR1 and CDR2 are SQVTM and ANQGSEA. This CDR3 has 17 residues. The ends were cut back, 6 bases at V and 1 base at J, with 23 bases in the middle. The CDR3 protein is CSVPFLGTGLGTDTQYF. As DNA, the CDR3 is TGCAGCGTCCCCTTCCTCGGGACCGGTCTCGGCACAGATACGCAGTATTTT.

This clonotype was seen ten or more times. The chain is built from TRBV13 and TRBJ1-2, with unresolved D. V gave up 0 bases and J gave up 0 bases, with 8 bases separating them. The germline gives CDR1 PRHDT, CDR2 FYEKMQ (reference sequence). The CDR3 totals 15 residues. For the CDR3, the DNA is TGTGCCAGCAGCTTAGGCGGAGTAACTAACTATGGCTACACCTTC. Translation: CASSLGGVTNYGYTF.

This clonotype was detected ten times or more. The gene calls are TRBV15 and TRBJ2-5; D is unclear. CDR3 length: 14 residues. CDR1 is LNHNV, CDR2 YYDKDF, per germline (reference sequence). Deletions cut 0 bases from V and 4 bases from J, with 9 bases between. CDR3 nucleotides: TGTGCCACCAGCAGAGATAACTACCTAGAGACCCAGTACTTC. Protein sequence: CATSRDNYLETQYF.

Ten or more counts support this clonotype. V gene TRBV7-9 combines with J gene TRBJ2-7; 9 nucleotides line up with TRBD1. This CDR3 is built from 15 residues. V shed 5 bases, J shed 1 base, and the junction held 6 bases outside the gene matches. Germline assignment: CDR1 SEHNR and CDR2 FQNEAQ (reference sequence). In DNA form, the CDR3 reads TGTGCCAGCAGCCCCGGACAGGGGAGGTCCTACGAGCAGTACTTC. The encoded protein is CASSPGQGRSYEQYF.

The chain has TRBV6-2 or TRBV6-3 and TRBJ1-5; D might be TRBD1 (6 bases). The germline V gene encodes CDR1 MNHEY and CDR2 SVGEGT. This CDR3 contains 14 residues. With 7 bases removed from V and 5 bases from J, the gap between germline ends came to 15 bases. The CDR3 region is CASTPGGFHQPQHF. The CDR3 DNA reads as TGTGCCAGCACTCCGGGGGGCTTCCATCAGCCCCAGCATTTT.

A few counts support this clonotype. This chain's CDR3 is CASTTPGLARGGEQFF. The CDR3 nucleotides read TGTGCCAGTACCACTCCCGGACTAGCGAGAGGGGGTGAGCAGTTCTTC. This chain uses TRBV19 with TRBJ2-1; 9 bases are a match to TRBD2. The CDR3 sequence is 16 residues long. The trim removed 7 bases at V and 9 bases at J, leaving 16 bases unmatched. The V gene's germline CDR1 is LNHDA and CDR2 SQIVND (reference sequence).

The V and J genes are TRBV7-2 and TRBJ2-1; D tentatively fits TRBD1 or TRBD2 (5 bases each). This CDR3 spans 15 amino acids. The germline CDR1 and CDR2 sequences are SGHTA and FQGNSA. Trimming left V 5 bases short and J 2 bases short, with 13 bases between. CDR3 sequence reads: CASSRGAEAYNEQFF. Here the CDR3 DNA reads TGTGCCAGCAGCCGTGGGGCGGAGGCCTACAATGAGCAGTTCTTC.

At least ten counts were recorded for this clonotype. The CDR3 DNA reads TGCAGTGCCTGGACAGAGAGACACCAAGAGACCCAGTACTTC. Amino acids: CSAWTERHQETQYF. This chain connects TRBV20-1 to TRBJ2-5, with D possibly matching TRBD1 (6 bases). Germline V gene data show CDR1 as DFQATT and CDR2 as SNEGSKA (reference sequence). V was pared by 6 bases and J by 0 bases, with 14 bases between. This CDR3 has 14 residues.

This clonotype was detected many times. At one end the junction does not follow the germline gene, possibly because of a read error. This chain links TRBV4-2 with TRBJ1-2, with D possibly matching TRBD1 (5 bases). The V gene's germline CDR1 is LGHNA and CDR2 YNFKEQ. The CDR3 contains 11 residues. Here the CDR3 reads CASSQGRAIFF. In nucleotides, the CDR3 is TGTGCCAGCAGCCAAGGCAGGGCCATTTTCTTC.

This clonotype is categorized as medium-sized. V and J are TRBV24-1 and TRBJ1-5; D ambiguous. Germline assignment: CDR1 KGHDR and CDR2 SFDVKD. The CDR3 contains 14 residues. Trimming left V 9 bases short and J 4 bases short, with 15 bases between. Here the CDR3 reads CATRPRLPNQPQHF. CDR3 coding DNA: TGTGCCACCCGCCCAAGACTTCCGAATCAGCCCCAGCATTTT.

This clonotype was observed at least ten times. The chain carries TRBV6-1 and TRBJ2-7; a possible D gene is TRBD2 (5 bases). The ends were cut back, 6 bases at V and 0 bases at J, with 12 bases in the middle. Per the germline V gene, CDR1 is MNHNS and CDR2 is SASEGT. The CDR3 length is 14 residues. CDR3 sequence reads: CASSKDWSSYEQYF. CDR3 nucleotide sequence: TGTGCCAGCAGCAAGGACTGGAGCTCCTACGAGCAGTACTTC.

This clonotype has ten or more counts. The chain joins TRBV5-1 to TRBJ1-1; a weak D match, TRBD1 (6 bases). V shed 4 bases and J shed 5 bases, with 15 bases lying between them. From germline, CDR1 is SGHRS and CDR2 YFSETQ. The CDR3 spans 14 residues. CDR3 nucleotide sequence: TGCGCCAGCAGCGTAGGGGGGACGAGGACTGAAGCTTTCTTT. It yields the protein CASSVGGTRTEAFF.

The V call is TRBV5-4, the J call TRBJ2-4; TRBD1 matches at 9 bases. Germline V gene sequence: CDR1 SGHNT, CDR2 YYREEE (reference sequence). The CDR3 loop spans 16 amino acids. Trimming removed 3 bases from V and 6 bases from J; junction bases left unmatched: 10. Here the CDR3 reads CASSSPGQGGRNIQYF. The CDR3 nucleotides read TGTGCCAGCAGCTCACCGGGACAGGGAGGTAGAAACATTCAGTACTTC.